These 3 T cell receptor beta chains were sequenced from one sample in a study of T cell responses to AZD1222 COVID-19 vaccine. Profiled with immunoSEQ multiplex PCR; TCRdb holds only in-frame clones, not every one. Seen here are about 140,000 clones, 88% observed once, and the top ten hold approximately 2.8%. The sequencing here drew on peripheral blood, taken 28 days after the second AZD1222 dose. The receptors come from an adult who received the AZD1222 COVID-19 vaccine.

The chain carries TRBV7-3 and TRBJ1-2; D not resolved. The ends were cut back, 1 base at V and 4 bases at J, with 10 bases in the middle. The CDR3 is 14 residues long. The V gene's germline CDR1 is SGHTA and CDR2 FQGTGA. CDR3 DNA sequence: TGTGCCAGCAGCTTAATGTCCACGGTCTATGGCTACACCTTC. Its translation: CASSLMSTVYGYTF.

The chain is built from TRBV4-3 and TRBJ1-6; 8 bases are a match to TRBD1. CDR3 size: 16 residues. With V trimmed by 2 bases and J by 9 bases, 9 bases remained unmatched. Germline CDR1 reads LGHNA; CDR2 reads YSLEER. The CDR3 nucleotides read TGCGCCAGCAGCCAATTGAGAGACAGGGGTGTTTCACCCCTCCACTTT. Amino acid sequence: CASSQLRDRGVSPLHF.

The chain has TRBV4-2 and TRBJ1-1; D unresolved. Germline V CDR1 and CDR2: LGHNA, YNFKEQ. Trimming removed 1 base at V and 10 bases at J, with 19 bases between. This CDR3 comprises 15 residues. CDR3 bases: TGTGCCAGCAGCCAAGTTGTACCGGGTCGCGAGGCAGCTTTCTTT. This encodes CASSQVVPGREAAFF.